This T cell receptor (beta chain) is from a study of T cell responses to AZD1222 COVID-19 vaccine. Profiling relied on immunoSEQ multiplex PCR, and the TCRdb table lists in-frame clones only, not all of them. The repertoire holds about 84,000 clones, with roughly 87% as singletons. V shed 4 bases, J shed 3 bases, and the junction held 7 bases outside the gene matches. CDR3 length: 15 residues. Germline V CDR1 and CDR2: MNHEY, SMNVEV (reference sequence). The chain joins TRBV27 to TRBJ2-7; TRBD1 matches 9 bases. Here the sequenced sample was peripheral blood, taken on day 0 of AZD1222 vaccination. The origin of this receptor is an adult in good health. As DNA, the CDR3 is TGTGCCAGCAGTTCGCCGACAGGGGGTAACTACGAGCAGTACTTC. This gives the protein CASSSPTGGNYEQYF.